Below, one T cell receptor beta chain is given with its context. Its specificity is unknown. Sequence at one end of the junction differs from germline and may be a read error. Germline lookup yields CDR1 SGHTA and CDR2 FQGNSA. The CDR3 sequence is 13 residues long. The sample comes from a study of T cells after yellow fever vaccination. TCRdb independently ran MiXCR on the 5' RACE reads; one entry per CDR3 protein. This sample has around 360,000 distinct CDR3 sequences; 11% occur once, and the top ten carry less than 20%. General study points: By day 5 rather than day 15, the secondary response had peaked, though it was weaker.

The chain employs TRBV7-2 and TRBJ2-3; D may be TRBD2 (5 bases). The receptor was isolated from a man between 18 and 29 years old who received the YFV17D yellow fever vaccine. This sample comprised PBMCs, obtained on the day of the first yellow fever vaccination. CDR3 coding DNA: TGTTCCAGCAGCTTAGCGTCGGGAGATACGCAGTATTTT. This sequence encodes CSSSLASGDTQYF.